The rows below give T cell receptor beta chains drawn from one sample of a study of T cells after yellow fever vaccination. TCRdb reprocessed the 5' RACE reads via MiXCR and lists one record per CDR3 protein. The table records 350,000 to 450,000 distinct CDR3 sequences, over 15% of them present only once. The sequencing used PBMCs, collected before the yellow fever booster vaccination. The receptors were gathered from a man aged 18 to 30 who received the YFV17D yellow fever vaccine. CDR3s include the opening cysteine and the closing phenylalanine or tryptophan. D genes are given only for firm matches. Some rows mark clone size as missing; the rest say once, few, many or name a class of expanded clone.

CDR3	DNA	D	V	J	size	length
CASSHAGETQYF	TGTGCCAGCAGCCACGCCGGAGAGACCCAGTACTTC	NA	TRBV7-2	TRBJ2-5	NA	12
CASSTGQFNEQFF	TGTGCCAGCTCGACGGGACAGTTCAATGAGCAGTTCTTC	TRBD1	TRBV18	TRBJ2-1	NA	13
CASSLEMVGELFF	TGTGCCAGCAGCTTGGAAATGGTCGGGGAGCTGTTTTTT	NA	TRBV5-4	TRBJ2-2	few	13
CASGGAPDTQYF	TGTGCTAGCGGGGGGGCCCCAGATACGCAGTATTTT	TRBD2	TRBV12-3/TRBV12-4	TRBJ2-3	many	12
CASSWGRAWADTQYF	TGCGCCAGCAGCTGGGGGAGGGCCTGGGCAGATACGCAGTATTTT	TRBD2	TRBV4-3	TRBJ2-3	NA	15
CASTLGQSTDTQYF	TGTGCCAGCACCCTGGGACAGAGCACAGATACGCAGTATTTT	TRBD1	TRBV12-3/TRBV12-4	TRBJ2-3	few	14
CASSPQHPGQADYGYTF	TGTGCCAGCAGTCCCCAACACCCGGGACAGGCAGACTATGGCTACACCTTC	TRBD1	TRBV6-6	TRBJ1-2	few	17
CASSPVGAADTQYF	TGTGCCAGCAGTCCCGTTGGCGCGGCAGATACGCAGTATTTT	NA	TRBV12-3/TRBV12-4	TRBJ2-3	NA	14
CSVDRGIHGYTF	TGCAGCGTTGACCGAGGGATCCACGGCTACACCTTC	NA	TRBV29-1	TRBJ1-2	NA	12
CSVVRRGGGETQYF	TGCAGCGTTGTCCGGCGGGGGGGCGGTGAGACCCAGTACTTC	TRBD2	TRBV29-1	TRBJ2-5	NA	14
CASSVEKVSNSPLHF	TGTGCCAGCAGCGTAGAGAAGGTCTCCAATTCACCCCTCCACTTT	NA	TRBV9	TRBJ1-6	NA	15
CASSPDRGWVSGELFF	TGCGCCAGCAGTCCGGACCGAGGGTGGGTCTCCGGGGAGCTGTTTTTT	NA	TRBV5-1	TRBJ2-2	NA	16
CSAGREPAGELFF	TGCAGTGCTGGACGGGAGCCGGCCGGGGAGCTGTTTTTT	NA	TRBV20-1	TRBJ2-2	few	13
CASSPANGRGRGDEQFF	TGCGCCAGCAGCCCTGCCAATGGGAGGGGGCGCGGAGATGAGCAGTTCTTC	NA	TRBV4-1	TRBJ2-1	few	17
CASARSATNEKLFF	TGCGCCAGCGCCCGCTCGGCAACTAATGAAAAACTGTTTTTT	NA	TRBV5-1	TRBJ1-4	few	14
CASSLAPGQGRTGELFF	TGTGCCAGCAGCTTGGCCCCGGGACAGGGTCGGACCGGGGAGCTGTTTTTT	TRBD1	TRBV5-5	TRBJ2-2	NA	17
CASSIHTEAFF	TGTGCCAGCAGCATCCACACTGAAGCTTTCTTT	NA	TRBV12-3/TRBV12-4	TRBJ1-1	NA	11
CASSVGTGGNNSPLHF	TGTGCCAGCAGCGTAGGGACAGGGGGGAATAATTCACCCCTCCACTTT	TRBD1	TRBV9	TRBJ1-6	NA	16
CASSYNGGSSYNEQFF	TGTGCCAGCAGTTACAATGGCGGGAGCTCCTACAATGAGCAGTTCTTC	TRBD2	TRBV6-6	TRBJ2-1	few	16
CASSLWTSGGNAETQYF	TGTGCCAGCAGCTTATGGACTAGCGGGGGGAACGCGGAGACCCAGTACTTC	TRBD2	TRBV7-6	TRBJ2-5	few	17